The rows below give T cell receptor beta chains drawn from one sample of a study of T cells in Graves' hyperthyroidism and ophthalmopathy. One entry per CDR3 protein results from TCRdb running MiXCR on the multiplex PCR reads. The data hold over 650,000 distinct CDR3 sequences, with about a sixth observed a single time. The specimen sequenced was blood. These receptor sequences come from a man between 18 and 35 years old with Graves' hyperthyroidism. The CDR3 runs from the conserved cysteine through the conserved F or W.

v_gene	j_gene	len	CDR3aa
TRBV15	TRBJ2-1	13	CATRTSGHNEQFF
TRBV19	TRBJ1-1	13	CASSWGLDTEAFF
TRBV5-5	TRBJ2-1	11	CASTRYNEQFF
TRBV5-1	TRBJ1-1	16	CASSLGPETGGTEAFF
TRBV18	TRBJ2-2	14	CASSLPVRAGELFF
TRBV10-3	TRBJ1-2	14	CATQIQASNYGYTF
TRBV2	TRBJ2-1	15	CARVLTSGAINEQFF
TRBV11-1	TRBJ1-2	13	CASTDRGLYGYTF
TRBV10-3	TRBJ2-7	14	CAISEEKGVYEQYF
TRBV6-2/TRBV6-3	TRBJ2-2	12	CASSQNTGELFF
TRBV3-1	TRBJ2-1	14	CASSQGLGGGEQFF
TRBV29-1	TRBJ2-3	15	CSVELGRGETDTQYF
TRBV5-6	TRBJ1-1	16	CASSLARTGPNTEAFF
TRBV28	TRBJ2-1	16	CASSSITSGSGNEQFF
TRBV7-9	TRBJ2-3	16	CASSQGLAGPTDTQYF
TRBV4-1	TRBJ1-5	18	CASSQVWPSTYSNQPQHF
TRBV20-1	TRBJ2-1	16	CSASGRSGAPYNEQFF